These 13 T cell receptor beta chains originate from one sample sequenced in a study of regulatory T cells in long-lasting Graves disease (dated by TCRdb to about 2021). The library relied on multiplex PCR. TCRdb shows the sequencer as Illumina HiSeq 4000. TCR beta libraries were built with iRepertoire HTBI primers and Arm-PCR amplification of CDR3 regions. TCRdb reprocessing: public reads trimmed at Q25 with fastp, clones called with MiXCR, in-frame beta chains kept. Rows matching on CDR3 protein sequence are summarized as one entry with the most common DNA and genes. The sample table contains about 200,000 distinct CDR3 sequences; only one count was recorded for about a sixth of them. Around 21% of the sample is in the top ten clones. The time point label on this specimen signifies: newly diagnosed GD, antithyroid drugs for less than 3 months. RNA was extracted from PBMCs in TRIzol for both TCR sequencing and RNA sequencing.

The specimen comprised peripheral blood mononuclear cells (PBMCs), sampled at new diagnosis, from a patient treated with antithyroid drugs. The receptors stem from a female donor with Graves disease.

This clonotype was found many times. The V gene is TRBV27, the J gene TRBJ1-2, with TRBD1 identical over 8 bases. CDR1 and CDR2 (germline): MNHEY, SMNVEV (reference sequence). The CDR3 length is 14 residues. J lost 9 bases, V lost 3 bases, and 9 bases had no gene match. CDR3 sequence: CASSFPDRAESYTF. CDR3 coding DNA: TGTGCCAGCAGTTTCCCGGACAGGGCTGAGAGCTACACCTTC.

The genes are TRBV6-5 and TRBJ1-2; D may be TRBD1 (6 bases). CDR1 and CDR2 from the germline V gene are MNHEY and SVGAGI. Trimming pared 4 bases from V and 4 bases from J, leaving 19 bases between. CDR3 length: 16 residues. The CDR3 coding sequence is TGTGCCAGCAGTTCCCTCAAAACAGGGTACCCCTATGGCTACACCTTC. It encodes CASSSLKTGYPYGYTF.

The table lists this clonotype with many counts. The chain links TRBV12-3 or TRBV12-4 to TRBJ2-1; D might be TRBD1 or TRBD2, each matching 5 bases. Trimming took 6 bases from V and 0 from J, leaving 30 bases between them. This CDR3 region has 21 residues. The CDR3 bases are TGTGCCAGCAGAGAAGACTCCCGGGACGTACGCCTCTCGAGCTCCTACAATGAGCAGTTCTTC. It translates to CASREDSRDVRLSSSYNEQFF.

For this clonotype: This may come from a read error, since a much larger clone is one base off. The chain is built from TRBV28 and TRBJ2-7; 8 nucleotides line up with TRBD2. CDR3 length: 17 residues. Germline CDR1 reads MDHEN; CDR2 reads SYDVKM. The CDR3 loop is CASGLFITSGHSYEQYF. CDR3 nucleotide sequence: TGTGCCAGCGGTTTGTTCATTACTAGCGGACACTCCTACGAGCAGTACTTC. The variable domain in full, with the rest retrieved from reference TRBV28 and TRBJ2-7, is DVKVTQSSRYLVKRTGEKVFLECVQDMDHENMFWYRQDPGLGLRLIYFSYDVKMKEKGDIPEGYSVSREKKERFSLILESASTNQTSMYLCASGLFITSGHSYEQYFGPGTRLTVT.

Many counts were recorded for this clonotype. The genes are TRBV6-1 and TRBJ2-7, with 11 bases lining up with TRBD1. The junction had 12 bases not matched to a gene; V was cut back by 6 bases and J by 5 bases. CDR1 is MNHNS, CDR2 SASEGT, per germline. This CDR3 spans 16 amino acids. The CDR3 is CASSPIPGQGGHEQYF. As DNA, the CDR3 is TGTGCCAGCAGCCCCATTCCGGGACAGGGGGGACACGAGCAGTACTTC.

This clonotype has a count of ten or more. The chain uses TRBV6-5 and TRBJ1-2; 9 nucleotides match TRBD1. Germline values: CDR1 MNHEY, CDR2 SVGAGI. V lost 3 bases to trimming and J lost 8 bases; unmatched junction nucleotides: 10. The CDR3 spans 15 residues. CDR3 loop: CASSYQKGQGRGYTF. CDR3 DNA sequence: TGTGCCAGCAGTTATCAGAAAGGACAGGGGAGAGGCTACACCTTC.

This clonotype was counted ten times or more. The rearrangement uses TRBV12-3 or TRBV12-4 and TRBJ1-1, with unresolved D. V lost 6 bases and J 0 bases, leaving 5 bases between the germline ends. This CDR3 is 12 amino acids long. CDR3 nucleotide sequence: TGTGCCAGCAGGAGACTGAACACTGAAGCTTTCTTT. The encoded protein is CASRRLNTEAFF.

This clonotype came up many times. The chain has TRBV4-3 and TRBJ2-3; D is uncertain. The CDR3 is 13 residues long. V lost 1 base and J 2 bases, leaving 4 bases between the germline ends. CDR1 and CDR2 from the germline V gene are LGHNA and YSLEER. The CDR3 spells CASSQVYTDTQYF. In DNA form, the CDR3 reads TGCGCCAGCAGCCAAGTCTACACAGATACGCAGTATTTT.

The table lists this clonotype with many counts. The gene calls are TRBV30 and TRBJ1-2; D gene unclear. The ends were cut back, 0 bases at V and 7 bases at J, with 12 bases in the middle. The germline gives CDR1 GTSNPN, CDR2 SVGIG (reference sequence). This CDR3 spans 13 amino acids. The CDR3 reads CAWSVLVWGGYTF. The CDR3 coding sequence is TGTGCCTGGAGTGTACTGGTTTGGGGTGGCTACACCTTC.

The gene calls are TRBV18 and TRBJ2-3; D is possibly TRBD2 (6 bases). Between the trimmed V and J ends, which lost 8 bases and 0 bases, there was a span of 12 bases. This CDR3 comprises 14 residues. Germline CDR1 reads KGHSH; CDR2 reads LQKENI. The CDR3 DNA reads TGTGCCAGCGCTTGGGGGAGGAGCACAGATACGCAGTATTTT. It yields the protein CASAWGRSTDTQYF.

The sample holds many counts of this clonotype. The chain joins TRBV19 to TRBJ2-7; TRBD2 agrees at 7 bases. Per germline, CDR1 LNHDA and CDR2 SQIVND (reference sequence). Trimming took 3 bases from V and 5 from J; bases not matched to a gene: 4. This CDR3 comprises 13 residues. This chain's CDR3 is CASSMGGVDEQYF. As DNA, the CDR3 is TGTGCCAGTAGTATGGGAGGGGTCGACGAGCAGTACTTC.

This clonotype showed up many times. The chain joins TRBV12-3 or TRBV12-4 to TRBJ2-3; D is unclear. The ends were cut back, 5 bases at V and 0 bases at J, with 9 bases in the middle. The CDR3 totals 14 residues. The CDR3 region is CASSGSASTDTQYF. CDR3 sequence (DNA): TGTGCCAGCAGTGGTTCTGCGAGCACAGATACGCAGTATTTT.

The genes are TRBV13 and TRBJ1-1; TRBD1 matches 9 bases. The trim removed 3 bases at V and 7 bases at J, leaving 12 bases unmatched. Germline CDR1 and CDR2: PRHDT and FYEKMQ (reference sequence). The CDR3 runs 16 residues. CDR3 region: CASSLAQGAVGGEAFF. DNA for the CDR3: TGTGCCAGCAGCTTGGCACAGGGGGCAGTAGGCGGTGAAGCTTTCTTT.